The clone carrying this T cell receptor (beta chain) has more than one count but fewer than ten. What was amplified from RNA transcripts were TCR beta CDR3 regions. HTBI primers were the set used in a first-round RT-PCR of the TCR CDR3. TCRdb fed the multiplex PCR reads into MiXCR, producing one record per CDR3 protein. This table has about 290,000 distinct CDR3 sequences, approximately 16% appearing once. This entry is derived from a study of T cells in Graves' hyperthyroidism and ophthalmopathy. V trimming: 0 bases; J trimming: 1 base; junction bases outside the gene matches: 3. CDR1 is MRHNA, CDR2 SNTAGT, per germline. The CDR3 has 17 amino acids.

Sample: blood. The genes are TRBV6-4 and TRBJ2-3; 11 nucleotides line up with TRBD2. This TCR came from a man under 40 with Graves' hyperthyroidism. The CDR3 here is CASSDSTSGSGTDTQYF. CDR3 in DNA: TGTGCCAGCAGTGACTCTACTAGCGGGAGCGGCACAGATACGCAGTATTTT.